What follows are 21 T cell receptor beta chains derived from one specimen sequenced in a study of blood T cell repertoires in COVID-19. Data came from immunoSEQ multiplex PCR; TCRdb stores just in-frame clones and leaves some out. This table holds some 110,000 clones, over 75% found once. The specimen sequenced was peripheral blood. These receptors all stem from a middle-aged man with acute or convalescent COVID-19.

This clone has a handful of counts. CDR3 bases: TGTGCCAGCAGTTCCCAACAGGGTTTGAACACTGAAGCTTTCTTT. Its protein is CASSSQQGLNTEAFF. This sequence joins TRBV28 and TRBJ1-1; TRBD1 might be the D (6 bases). The length of the CDR3 is 15 residues. V was trimmed by 4 bases and J by 0 bases, leaving 12 bases between them. CDR1 MDHEN and CDR2 SYDVKM come from the germline V gene.

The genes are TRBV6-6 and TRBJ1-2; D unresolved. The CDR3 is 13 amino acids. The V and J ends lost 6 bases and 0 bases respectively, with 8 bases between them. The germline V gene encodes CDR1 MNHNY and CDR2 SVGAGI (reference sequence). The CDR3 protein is CASSPGANYGYTF. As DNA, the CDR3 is TGTGCCAGCAGCCCCGGGGCTAACTATGGCTACACCTTC.

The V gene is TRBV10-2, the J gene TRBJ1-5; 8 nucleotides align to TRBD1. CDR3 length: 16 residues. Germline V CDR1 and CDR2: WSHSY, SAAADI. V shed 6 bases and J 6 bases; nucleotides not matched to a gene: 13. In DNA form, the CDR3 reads TGCGCCAGCAGCCTCTCGGCCCAGGGGGCCGGTCAGCCCCAGCATTTT. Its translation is CASSLSAQGAGQPQHF.

CDR3 in amino acids: CASSEVTTVTDTQYF. The CDR3 DNA reads TGTGCCAGCAGTGAAGTAACGACAGTCACAGATACGCAGTATTTT. The V gene is TRBV2, the J gene TRBJ2-3, with a weak D call TRBD1 (5 bases). Germline assignment: CDR1 SNHLY and CDR2 FYNNEI. Trimming pared 1 base from V and 2 bases from J, leaving 10 bases between. The CDR3 consists of 15 residues.

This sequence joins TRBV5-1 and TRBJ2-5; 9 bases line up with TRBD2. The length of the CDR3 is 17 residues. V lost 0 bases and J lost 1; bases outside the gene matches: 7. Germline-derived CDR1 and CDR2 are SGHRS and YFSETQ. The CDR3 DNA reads TGCGCCAGCAGCTTGGCCCGACTAGCGGATTTCCAAGAGACCCAGTACTTC. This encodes CASSLARLADFQETQYF.

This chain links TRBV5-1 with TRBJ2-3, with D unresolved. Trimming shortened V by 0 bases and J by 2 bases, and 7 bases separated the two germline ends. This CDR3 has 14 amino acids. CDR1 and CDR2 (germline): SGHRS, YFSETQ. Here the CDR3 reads CASSLVQITDTQYF. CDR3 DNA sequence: TGCGCCAGCAGCTTGGTACAAATCACAGATACGCAGTATTTT.

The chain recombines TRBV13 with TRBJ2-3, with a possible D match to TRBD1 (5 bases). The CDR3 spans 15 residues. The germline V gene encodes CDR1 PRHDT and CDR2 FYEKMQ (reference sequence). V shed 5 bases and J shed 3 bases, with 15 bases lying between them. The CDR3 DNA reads TGTGCCAGCAGCCCCAGGGTCGATAGAACAGATACGCAGTATTTT. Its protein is CASSPRVDRTDTQYF.

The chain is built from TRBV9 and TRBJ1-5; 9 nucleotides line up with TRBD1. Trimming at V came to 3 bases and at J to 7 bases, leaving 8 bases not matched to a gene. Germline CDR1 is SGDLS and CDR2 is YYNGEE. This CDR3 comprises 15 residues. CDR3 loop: CASSAGQGLGQPQHF. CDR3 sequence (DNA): TGTGCCAGCAGCGCCGGACAGGGGCTCGGGCAGCCCCAGCATTTT. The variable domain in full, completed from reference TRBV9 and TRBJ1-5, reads DSGVTQTPKHLITATGQRVTLRCSPRSGDLSVYWYQQSLDQGLQFLIQYYNGEERAKGNILERFSAQQFPDLHSELNLSSLELGDSALYFCASSAGQGLGQPQHFGDGTRLSIL.

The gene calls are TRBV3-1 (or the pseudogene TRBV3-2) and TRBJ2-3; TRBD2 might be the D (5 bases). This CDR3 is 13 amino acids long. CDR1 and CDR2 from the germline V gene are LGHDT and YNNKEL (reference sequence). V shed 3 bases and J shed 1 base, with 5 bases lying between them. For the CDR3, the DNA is TGTGCCAGCAGCCAGGAGGGCACAGATACGCAGTATTTT. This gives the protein CASSQEGTDTQYF.

This CDR3 reads CASSVAWGVGEKLFF. CDR3 nucleotide sequence: TGTGCCAGCAGCGTCGCTTGGGGGGTCGGTGAAAAACTGTTTTTT. This sequence joins TRBV9 and TRBJ1-4; TRBD1 is a possible D gene (5 bases). The CDR3 loop spans 15 amino acids. V lost 2 bases and J 7 bases, leaving 15 bases between the germline ends. Per germline, CDR1 SGDLS and CDR2 YYNGEE.

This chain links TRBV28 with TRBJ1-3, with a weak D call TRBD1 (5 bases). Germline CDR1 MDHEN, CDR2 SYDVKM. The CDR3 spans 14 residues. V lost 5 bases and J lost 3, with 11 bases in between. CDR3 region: CASSLDMGGNTIYF. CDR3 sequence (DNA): TGTGCCAGCAGTCTGGACATGGGTGGAAACACCATATATTTT.

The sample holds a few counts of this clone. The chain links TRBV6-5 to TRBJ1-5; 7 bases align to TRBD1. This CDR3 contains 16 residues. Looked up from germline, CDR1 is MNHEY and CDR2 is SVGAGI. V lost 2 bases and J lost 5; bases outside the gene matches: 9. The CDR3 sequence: CASSYAAGGNDQPQHF. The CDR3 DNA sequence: TGTGCCAGCAGTTACGCGGCAGGGGGGAATGATCAGCCCCAGCATTTT.

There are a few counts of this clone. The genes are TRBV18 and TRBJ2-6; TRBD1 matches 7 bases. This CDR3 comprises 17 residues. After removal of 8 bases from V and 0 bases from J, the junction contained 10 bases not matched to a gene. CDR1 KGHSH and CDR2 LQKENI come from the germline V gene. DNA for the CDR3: TGTGCCAGCGTATTGACAGGGCTTCTCTCTGGGGCCAACGTCCTGACTTTC. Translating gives CASVLTGLLSGANVLTF.

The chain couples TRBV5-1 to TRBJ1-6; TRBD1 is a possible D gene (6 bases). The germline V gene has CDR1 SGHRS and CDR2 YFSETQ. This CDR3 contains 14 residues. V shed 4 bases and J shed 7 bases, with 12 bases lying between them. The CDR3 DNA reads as TGCGCCAGCAGCACGGACAGATTAAATTCACCCCTCCACTTT. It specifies CASSTDRLNSPLHF. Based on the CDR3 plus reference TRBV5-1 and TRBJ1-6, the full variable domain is KAGVTQTPRYLIKTRGQQVTLSCSPISGHRSVSWYQQTPGQGLQFLFEYFSETQRNKGNFPGRFSGRQFSNSRSEMNVSTLELGDSALYLCASSTDRLNSPLHFGNGTRLTVT.

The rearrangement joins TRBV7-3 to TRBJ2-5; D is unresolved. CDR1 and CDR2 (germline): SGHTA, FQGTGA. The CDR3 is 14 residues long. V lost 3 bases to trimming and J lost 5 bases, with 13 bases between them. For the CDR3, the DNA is TGTGCCAGCAGCTTCTCCCCAGGATCGGAGACCCAGTACTTC. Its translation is CASSFSPGSETQYF.

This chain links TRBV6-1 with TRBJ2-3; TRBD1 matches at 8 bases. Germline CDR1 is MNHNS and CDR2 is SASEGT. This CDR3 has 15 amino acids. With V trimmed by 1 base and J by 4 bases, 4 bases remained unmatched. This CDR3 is CASSEVGQGPDTQYF. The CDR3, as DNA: TGTGCCAGCAGTGAAGTAGGACAGGGACCAGATACGCAGTATTTT.

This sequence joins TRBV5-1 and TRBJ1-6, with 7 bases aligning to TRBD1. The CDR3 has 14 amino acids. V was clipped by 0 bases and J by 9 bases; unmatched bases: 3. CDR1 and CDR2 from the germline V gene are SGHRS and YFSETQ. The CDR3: CASSLVWDSSPLHF. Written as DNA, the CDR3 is TGCGCCAGCAGCTTGGTTTGGGACAGTTCACCCCTCCACTTT. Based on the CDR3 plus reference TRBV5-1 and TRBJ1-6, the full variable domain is KAGVTQTPRYLIKTRGQQVTLSCSPISGHRSVSWYQQTPGQGLQFLFEYFSETQRNKGNFPGRFSGRQFSNSRSEMNVSTLELGDSALYLCASSLVWDSSPLHFGNGTRLTVT.

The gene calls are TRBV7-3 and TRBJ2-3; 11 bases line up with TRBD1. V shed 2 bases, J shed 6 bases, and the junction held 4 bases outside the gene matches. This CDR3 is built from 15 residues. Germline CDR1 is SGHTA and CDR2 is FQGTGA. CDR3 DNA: TGTGCCAGCAGCTTAGGGACAGGGGGTCGGGATACGCAGTATTTT. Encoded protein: CASSLGTGGRDTQYF.

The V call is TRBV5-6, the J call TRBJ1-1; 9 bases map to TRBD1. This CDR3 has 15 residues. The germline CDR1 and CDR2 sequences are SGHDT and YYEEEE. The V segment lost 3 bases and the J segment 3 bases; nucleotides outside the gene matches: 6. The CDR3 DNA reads TGTGCCAGCAGCTGGGAGACAGGGGGGGACACTGAAGCTTTCTTT. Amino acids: CASSWETGGDTEAFF.

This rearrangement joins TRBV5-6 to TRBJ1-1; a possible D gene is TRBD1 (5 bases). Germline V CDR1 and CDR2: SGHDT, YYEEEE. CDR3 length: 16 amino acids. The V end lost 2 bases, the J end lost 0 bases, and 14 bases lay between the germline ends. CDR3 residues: CASSFVGEGLNTEAFF. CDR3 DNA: TGTGCCAGCAGCTTTGTAGGGGAGGGGTTGAACACTGAAGCTTTCTTT.

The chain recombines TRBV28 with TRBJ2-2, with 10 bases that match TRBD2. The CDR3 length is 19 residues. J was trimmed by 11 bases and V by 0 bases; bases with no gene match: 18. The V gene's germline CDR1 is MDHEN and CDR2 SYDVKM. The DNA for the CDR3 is TGTGCCAGCAGTTTATGGACCCCAACTTCTAGCGGGAGCCCATCAGAGCTGTTTTTT. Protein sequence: CASSLWTPTSSGSPSELFF.